These T cell receptor beta chains were read from a single sample in a study of shared clonotypes between healthy human individuals. The assay was immunoSEQ multiplex PCR, and TCRdb's table has in-frame clones only and misses some. The sample yields approximately 2.5 million clones, approximately 94% seen once. The sample was naive CD4+ T cells from PBMCs. Receptors were obtained from a man aged 18 to 35 in good health. Some clones in this sample may be carry-over from other donors' samples. The CDR3 runs from the conserved cysteine through the conserved F or W. D genes are given only for firm matches. Size tells how often a clone was seen (once, few, many) or the class of an expanded clone, and some rows leave it out.

clone_size,j_call,v_call,d_call,cdr3_aa,cdr3_nt
.,TRBJ2-5,TRBV28,.,CASSARQSPETQYF,TGTGCCAGCAGTGCTCGACAGTCCCCAGAGACCCAGTACTTC
.,TRBJ2-7,TRBV4-1,.,CASSSGYSYEQYF,TGCGCCAGCTCGAGCGGGTACTCCTACGAGCAGTACTTC
.,TRBJ2-6,TRBV29-1,.,CSVEAGTGANVLTF,TGCAGCGTTGAGGCCGGGACTGGGGCCAACGTCCTGACTTTC
.,TRBJ2-6,TRBV19,.,CASSITGAGANVLTF,TGTGCCAGTAGTATCACGGGAGCAGGGGCCAACGTCCTGACTTTC
.,TRBJ2-5,TRBV28,TRBD1,CASSLTGQGAGGTQYF,TGTGCCAGCAGTTTAACGGGACAGGGGGCAGGTGGGACCCAGTACTTC
.,TRBJ2-2,TRBV2,.,CASRVLANTGELFF,TGTGCCAGCAGGGTCCTAGCGAACACCGGGGAGCTGTTTTTT
.,TRBJ1-1,TRBV5-1,.,CASSSRGGGTEAFF,TGCGCCAGCAGCTCGCGCGGGGGAGGTACTGAAGCTTTCTTT
.,TRBJ2-6,TRBV9,.,CASSLTGANVLTF,TGTGCCAGCAGCCTTACTGGGGCCAACGTCCTGACTTTC
.,TRBJ1-5,TRBV28,.,CASSPLGVVGNQPQHF,TGTGCCAGCAGTCCCCTGGGTGTGGTAGGCAATCAGCCCCAGCATTTT
.,TRBJ2-7,TRBV5-1,.,CASSPFPFEHEQYF,TGCGCCAGCAGCCCCTTTCCTTTTGAGCACGAGCAGTACTTC
.,TRBJ2-7,TRBV7-9,.,CASSLIVPSGEQYF,TGTGCCAGCAGCTTAATCGTACCCTCTGGCGAGCAGTACTTC
.,TRBJ2-3,TRBV4-3,TRBD2,CASSQREGDTQYF,TGCGCCAGCAGCCAGAGGGAGGGAGATACGCAGTATTTT
.,TRBJ2-7,TRBV7-9,.,CASSLVRGGYEQYF,TGTGCCAGCAGCTTAGTCCGAGGTGGCTACGAGCAGTACTTC
.,TRBJ2-3,TRBV5-1,TRBD2,CASSLSGLAVTDTQYF,TGCGCCAGCAGCTTGTCCGGACTAGCGGTCACAGATACGCAGTATTTT
.,TRBJ2-5,TRBV7-9,TRBD2,CASSPGLAGGPMETQYF,TGTGCCAGCAGCCCGGGACTAGCGGGAGGGCCAATGGAGACCCAGTACTTC
.,TRBJ2-7,TRBV6-5,TRBD1,CASSRNRGLAIEQYF,TGTGCCAGCAGTCGTAACAGGGGGCTTGCCATCGAGCAGTACTTC
.,TRBJ1-2,TRBV5-6,.,CASSLGSRDTLTRGYGYTF,TGTGCCAGCAGCTTGGGATCGCGGGACACCCTTACGAGGGGCTATGGCTACACCTTC
.,TRBJ2-2,TRBV6-6,.,CASKIGGPGELFF,TGTGCCAGCAAAATAGGGGGACCCGGGGAGCTGTTTTTT
.,TRBJ2-2,TRBV29-1,.,CSVAVAPTGELFF,TGCAGCGTTGCGGTAGCTCCCACCGGGGAGCTGTTTTTT
.,TRBJ2-7,TRBV6-5,.,CASSYGTMRGYEQYF,TGTGCCAGCAGTTACGGTACTATGAGGGGGTACGAGCAGTACTTC
.,TRBJ2-5,TRBV7-2,TRBD2,CASRRSGKETQYF,TGTGCCAGCCGAAGGAGCGGGAAGGAGACCCAGTACTTC
.,TRBJ2-1,TRBV5-4,.,CASSLGSNEQFF,TGTGCCAGCAGCTTGGGTAGCAATGAGCAGTTCTTC
.,TRBJ1-1,TRBV4-1,.,CASSQPARGRWTEAFF,TGCGCCAGCAGCCAACCGGCCCGGGGGAGGTGGACTGAAGCTTTCTTT
.,TRBJ1-2,TRBV9,TRBD1,CASSPSTGWTGQYGYTF,TGTGCCAGCAGCCCATCCACCGGATGGACGGGACAGTATGGCTACACCTTC
.,TRBJ2-7,TRBV28,.,CASSLSSIRGDEQYF,TGTGCCAGCAGTTTATCCAGCATTAGGGGGGACGAGCAGTACTTC
.,TRBJ2-1,TRBV28,TRBD2,CASSISGRDNEQFF,TGTGCCAGCAGTATCAGCGGGAGGGACAATGAGCAGTTCTTC
.,TRBJ2-3,TRBV4-3,.,CASSQGAGPYRPSDTQYF,TGCGCCAGCAGCCAAGGGGCAGGGCCATACCGGCCATCAGATACGCAGTATTTT
.,TRBJ1-5,TRBV5-1,.,CASSLDNTGRQPQHF,TGCGCCAGCAGCTTGGATAACACCGGGCGTCAGCCCCAGCATTTT
.,TRBJ2-2,TRBV5-1,.,CASSLTSGYTGELFF,TGCGCCAGCAGCTTGACCAGCGGTTACACCGGGGAGCTGTTTTTT
.,TRBJ2-3,TRBV6-1,.,CASRDRRDGDTQYF,TGTGCCAGCAGGGACAGACGGGATGGGGATACGCAGTATTTT
.,TRBJ2-3,TRBV5-4,TRBD2,CASSWGRTSGTDTQYF,TGTGCCAGCAGCTGGGGACGGACTAGCGGCACAGATACGCAGTATTTT
.,TRBJ2-1,TRBV4-2,.,CASSMAPRGNEQFF,TGTGCCAGCAGCATGGCACCGCGGGGCAATGAGCAGTTCTTC
.,TRBJ2-5,TRBV9,TRBD1,CASSVGGTEGTQYF,TGTGCCAGCAGCGTAGGGGGGACAGAGGGGACCCAGTACTTC
.,TRBJ1-1,TRBV28,TRBD1,CASRPWTGGTEAFF,TGTGCCAGCAGGCCATGGACAGGGGGAACTGAAGCTTTCTTT
.,TRBJ1-5,TRBV25-1,.,CASSGPQGQPQHF,TGTGCCAGCAGTGGCCCCCAGGGTCAGCCCCAGCATTTT
.,TRBJ1-3,TRBV6-1,.,CASSQGFSGNTIYF,TGTGCCAGCAGTCAGGGGTTTTCTGGAAACACCATATATTTT
.,TRBJ2-7,TRBV5-4,.,CASSSGESLGYEQYF,TGTGCCAGCTCATCCGGGGAGAGCCTAGGCTACGAGCAGTACTTC
.,TRBJ2-7,TRBV7-2,TRBD2,CASSPRTSSSYEQYF,TGTGCCAGCAGCCCAAGGACTAGCAGCTCCTACGAGCAGTACTTC
.,TRBJ2-5,TRBV7-2,.,CASSLSNRGETQYF,TGTGCCAGCAGCTTATCCAACAGAGGAGAGACCCAGTACTTC
once,TRBJ2-2,TRBV6-1,.,CASTFPPLLPGELFF,TGTGCCAGCACGTTCCCCCCCCTCCTCCCCGGGGAGCTGTTTTTT
.,TRBJ1-5,TRBV5-4,.,CASSLWGYSNQPQHF,TGTGCCAGCAGCTTATGGGGGTATAGCAATCAGCCCCAGCATTTT
.,TRBJ2-3,TRBV7-9,.,CASSWRGLDGEDTQYF,TGTGCCAGCAGCTGGAGGGGGCTAGATGGAGAAGATACGCAGTATTTT
.,TRBJ2-7,TRBV9,TRBD1,CASSVVGQGDYEQYF,TGTGCCAGCAGCGTAGTAGGCCAGGGGGACTACGAGCAGTACTTC
.,TRBJ2-7,TRBV27,TRBD2,CASSLFPRTSGMPAAEQYF,TGTGCCAGCAGTTTATTCCCCCGGACTAGCGGGATGCCTGCGGCCGAGCAGTACTTC
.,TRBJ2-5,TRBV5-3,.,CARSSPGRAEVETQYF,TGTGCCAGAAGCTCCCCGGGTAGGGCCGAGGTTGAGACCCAGTACTTC
.,TRBJ2-1,TRBV7-2,TRBD2,CASSLVSGGGNEQFF,TGTGCCAGCAGCTTAGTATCGGGGGGTGGGAATGAGCAGTTCTTC
.,TRBJ2-7,TRBV10-3,.,CAISKVLSGGISYEQYF,TGTGCCATCAGTAAGGTTTTATCCGGGGGCATCTCCTACGAGCAGTACTTC
.,TRBJ1-2,TRBV7-2,TRBD1,CASSPFQGQGRGYTF,TGTGCCAGCAGTCCCTTCCAGGGACAGGGTCGAGGCTACACCTTC
few,TRBJ1-2,TRBV6-5,.,CASSPTGIRYGYTF,TGTGCCAGCAGTCCTACAGGGATACGCTATGGCTACACCTTC
.,TRBJ2-1,TRBV5-4,.,CASSETYNEQFF,TGTGCCAGCAGCGAGACCTACAATGAGCAGTTCTTC
.,TRBJ2-7,TRBV5-1,.,CASSLTSSYEQYF,TGCGCCAGCAGCTTGACGAGCTCCTACGAGCAGTACTTC
.,TRBJ1-1,TRBV19,.,CASTPLGQTNTEAFF,TGTGCCAGTACCCCCCTCGGACAGACGAACACTGAAGCTTTCTTT
.,TRBJ2-6,TRBV7-9,.,CASSRTGTPSGANVLTF,TGTGCCAGCAGCCGAACCGGGACACCTTCGGGGGCCAACGTCCTGACTTTC
.,TRBJ1-2,TRBV4-2,.,CASSQRQRNYGYTF,TGTGCCAGCAGCCAAAGACAAAGAAACTATGGCTACACCTTC